This T cell receptor (beta chain) was identified during a study of vaccination and CD4 T cells after COVID-19. Study-wide context: Four females and six males made up the convalescents, with two Hispanic. Study observations and caveats: Median SARS-CoV-2-reactive clonotype numbers went from roughly 22 to 38; this increase was not significant. Spike mono-reactivity marked 304 of 307 vaccine-specific clones in convalescent patients.

Treatment specified: roughly 11-day PBMC culture with coronavirus spike peptide pools or control peptides (ViraFEST assay). Trimming pared 0 bases from V and 4 bases from J, leaving 7 bases between. The germline gives CDR1 SNHLY, CDR2 FYNNEI. CDR3 length: 14 residues. The Oncomine TCR Beta short-read assay sequenced DNA from cultured CD4+ T cells. TCRdb reprocessed the PCR reads with MiXCR, giving one entry per CDR3 protein. The data show a few thousand distinct CDR3 sequences, approximately 20% seen once. This clonotype was seen more than once but under ten times. Its target is not known. This TCR was sampled from a human donor who had recovered from COVID-19. Input material: CD4+ T cells from blood, cultured in vitro. The rearrangement links TRBV2 to TRBJ1-3; D unclear. The CDR3 is CASSEALVGNTIYF. CDR3 DNA: TGTGCCAGCAGTGAAGCGCTTGTCGGAAACACCATATATTTT.